This T cell receptor (beta chain) was captured by sequencing in a study of cytomegalovirus exposure and HLA in healthy donors. Points from the study as a whole: The dataset shows that most TCR sequences were rare, while some public TCRs occurred in many donors. Highly shared variants forming one cluster were likely a sequencing artifact. Apart from CMV serostatus, no immune exposure information was available. Cytomegalovirus association was assigned to more than 150 TCR beta chains.

About this clone: As yet, its antigen is unknown.

CDR1 is SNHLY and CDR2 is FYNNEI in the germline V gene. The germline V and J ends were trimmed by 5 bases and 1 base, with 17 bases remaining between them. This CDR3 is 16 amino acids long. The PCR ran on 60 Vbeta and 13 Jbeta primers. The data were produced by immunoSEQ multiplex PCR, yet TCRdb's version contains in-frame clones alone and is incomplete. Among about 160,000 clones listed, about 80% were seen once. This clonotype originated in a man in his forties or fifties in good health and CMV-seropositive. The J gene is TRBJ1-1, the V gene TRBV2; weak D call: TRBD1 (6 bases). Material for sequencing was PBMCs. The CDR3 sequence: CASSLRGASTNTEAFF. The CDR3 DNA reads as TGTGCCAGCAGTCTTCGGGGGGCTTCTACGAACACTGAAGCTTTCTTT. Full variable domain (remainder filled in from reference TRBV2 and TRBJ1-1): EPEVTQTPSHQVTQMGQEVILRCVPISNHLYFYWYRQILGQKVEFLVSFYNNEISEKSEIFDDQFSVERPDGSNFTLKIRSTKLEDSAMYFCASSLRGASTNTEAFFGQGTRLTVV.